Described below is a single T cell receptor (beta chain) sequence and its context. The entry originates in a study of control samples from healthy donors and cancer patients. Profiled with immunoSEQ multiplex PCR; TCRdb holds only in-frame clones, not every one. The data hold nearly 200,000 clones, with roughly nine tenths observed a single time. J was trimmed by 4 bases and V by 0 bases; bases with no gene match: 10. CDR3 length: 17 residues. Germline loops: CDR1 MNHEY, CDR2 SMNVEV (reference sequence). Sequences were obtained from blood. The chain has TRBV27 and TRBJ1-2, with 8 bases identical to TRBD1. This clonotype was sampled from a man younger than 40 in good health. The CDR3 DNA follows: TGTGCCAGCAGTTTATCGGCCGGGACAGGCGCAGGCTATGGCTACACCTTC. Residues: CASSLSAGTGAGYGYTF.